This T cell receptor beta chain was sequenced during a study of T cell repertoires in cytomegalovirus infection. Study as a whole: From public TCR beta signatures came an indication of both CMV infection and matching HLA type. Study-wide findings and caveats: Within the response measured ex vivo, HLA-C-restricted CMV-specific TCR beta clonotypes were dominant. Public TCR beta family frequency separated CMV-and-HLA carriers, including in an independent cohort.

TCRdb re-called the reads with MiXCR, one entry per CDR3 protein. This sample has about 310,000 distinct CDR3 sequences, with 8% to 10% found just once. This clonotype was counted many times. Its antigen is not identified. CDR3 length: 12 amino acids. V was cut by 3 bases and J by 3 bases, with 7 bases left in between. Germline CDR1 and CDR2: SQVTM and ANQGSEA. V is TRBV29-1 and J is TRBJ2-3, with D possibly matching TRBD1 (6 bases). Material: PBMCs. The TCR sequence derives from a human donor in good health (CMV status not recorded). Some clones in this sample may be carry-over from other donors' samples. The CDR3 loop is CSVDTGTDTQYF. The CDR3 nucleotides are TGCAGCGTTGACACAGGGACAGATACGCAGTATTTT.